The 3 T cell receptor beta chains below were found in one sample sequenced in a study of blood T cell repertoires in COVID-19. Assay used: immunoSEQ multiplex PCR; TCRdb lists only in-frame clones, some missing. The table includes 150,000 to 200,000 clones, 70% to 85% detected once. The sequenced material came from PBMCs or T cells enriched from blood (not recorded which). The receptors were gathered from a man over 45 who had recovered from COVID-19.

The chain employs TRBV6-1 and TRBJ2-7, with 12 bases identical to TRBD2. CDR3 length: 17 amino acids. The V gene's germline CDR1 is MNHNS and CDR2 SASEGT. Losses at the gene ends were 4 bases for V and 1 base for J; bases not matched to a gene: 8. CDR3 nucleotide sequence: TGTGCCAGCAGTGGCCTAGCGGGGGGGACTTTTTCCTACGAGCAGTACTTC. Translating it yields CASSGLAGGTFSYEQYF.

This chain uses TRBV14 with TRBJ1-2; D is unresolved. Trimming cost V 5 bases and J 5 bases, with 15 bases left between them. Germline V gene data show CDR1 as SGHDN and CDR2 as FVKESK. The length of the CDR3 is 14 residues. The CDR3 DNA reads TGTGCCAGCAGCTCGGGAGTCGGGGTTTATGGCTACACCTTC. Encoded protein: CASSSGVGVYGYTF.

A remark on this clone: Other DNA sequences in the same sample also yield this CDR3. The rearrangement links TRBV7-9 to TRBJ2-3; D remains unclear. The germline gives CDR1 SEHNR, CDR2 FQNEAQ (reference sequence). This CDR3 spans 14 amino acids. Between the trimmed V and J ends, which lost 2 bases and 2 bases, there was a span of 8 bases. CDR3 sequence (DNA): TGTGCCAGCAGCTTACGCACTGACACAGATACGCAGTATTTT. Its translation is CASSLRTDTDTQYF.